This passage covers 24 T cell receptor beta chains from one sample sequenced in a study of cytomegalovirus exposure and HLA in healthy donors. Primers: 60 Vbeta forward and 13 Jbeta reverse. Profiled with immunoSEQ multiplex PCR; TCRdb holds only in-frame clones, not every one. In all, the sample yields 200,000 to 250,000 clones. Input material: PBMCs. The origin of the receptors is a woman aged 25 to 39 in good health and CMV-seropositive.

The chain has TRBV6-1 and TRBJ2-7; 10 nucleotides agree with TRBD2. V dropped 4 bases and J dropped 7; count of bases not matched to a gene: 7. The CDR3 has 14 residues. Per germline, CDR1 MNHNS and CDR2 SASEGT. This chain's CDR3 is CASSASGGPLEQYF. As DNA, the CDR3 is TGTGCCAGCAGTGCTAGCGGGGGCCCCTTAGAGCAGTACTTC.

The chain links TRBV2 to TRBJ2-3, with D perhaps matching TRBD2 (7 bases). This CDR3 spans 13 amino acids. Trimming stripped 8 bases from V and 0 bases from J, with 9 bases between. Germline values: CDR1 SNHLY, CDR2 FYNNEI. The CDR3 DNA sequence: TGTGCCAGCGGGGGGGCTAGCACAGATACGCAGTATTTT. It specifies CASGGASTDTQYF. Full variable domain (missing parts from reference TRBV2 and TRBJ2-3): EPEVTQTPSHQVTQMGQEVILRCVPISNHLYFYWYRQILGQKVEFLVSFYNNEISEKSEIFDDQFSVERPDGSNFTLKIRSTKLEDSAMYFCASGGASTDTQYFGPGTRLTVL.

V gene TRBV6-5 combines with J gene TRBJ1-2, with 7 positions matching TRBD1. This CDR3 region has 14 residues. Germline CDR1 and CDR2: MNHEY and SVGAGI. V lost 0 bases, J lost 8 bases, and 6 bases stayed unmatched. In DNA form, the CDR3 reads TGTGCCAGCAGTTACTCATACAGGGGCGGGGGCTACACCTTC. This sequence encodes CASSYSYRGGGYTF.

The chain links TRBV5-1 to TRBJ2-1, with TRBD2 as a possible D gene (5 bases). The CDR3 sequence is 12 residues long. Germline CDR1 SGHRS, CDR2 YFSETQ. Trimming took off 4 bases at V and 9 bases at J, with 11 bases between the two ends. The CDR3 DNA sequence: TGCGCCAGCAGCCTGCTTGAGGGTGAGCAGTTCTTC. Translating gives CASSLLEGEQFF.

The chain carries TRBV19 and TRBJ1-1, with a weak D call TRBD1 (5 bases). The CDR3 is 14 residues long. The germline V gene encodes CDR1 LNHDA and CDR2 SQIVND (reference sequence). V was clipped by 6 bases and J by 0 bases, with 11 bases between them. Here the CDR3 DNA reads TGTGCCAGTAGGGGGGAGGGGCTGAACACTGAAGCTTTCTTT. Translating gives CASRGEGLNTEAFF.

This chain connects TRBV6-5 to TRBJ2-3, with TRBD2 identical over 8 bases. The CDR3 is made up of 15 amino acids. V shed 0 bases and J 6 bases; nucleotides not matched to a gene: 5. CDR1 and CDR2 (germline): MNHEY, SVGAGI. CDR3 bases: TGTGCCAGCAGTTACTCACTAGCGGTGGGGGATACGCAGTATTTT. Translating gives CASSYSLAVGDTQYF.

The chain carries TRBV7-2 and TRBJ1-1, with D uncertain. V was clipped by 8 bases and J by 5 bases, with 9 bases between them. This CDR3 has 11 residues. Germline V gives CDR1 SGHTA, CDR2 FQGNSA. The CDR3 DNA sequence: TGTGCCAGCCACGGCGGGACTGAAGCTTTCTTT. This codes for CASHGGTEAFF.

Details on this clone: An end of the junction differs from the germline gene, which may be a read error. At the DNA level, this CDR3 is encoded by other sequences in the same sample as well. V usage is TRBV4-1 and J usage is TRBJ1-4, with TRBD1 matching over 7 bases. The length of the CDR3 is 13 residues. Germline lookup yields CDR1 MGHRA and CDR2 YSYEKL. The CDR3 is CASSPTGLEKLFF. The DNA of the CDR3 is TGCGCCAGCAGCCCGACAGGGCTCGAAAAGCTGTTTTTT.

The chain joins TRBV5-1 to TRBJ2-1, with 9 bases identical to TRBD1. V trimming: 3 bases; J trimming: 9 bases; junction bases outside the gene matches: 13. The CDR3 is made up of 16 amino acids. Germline V gene data show CDR1 as SGHRS and CDR2 as YFSETQ. The CDR3 bases are TGCGCCAGCAGCTACACCGGGACAGGGACTCTGGCTGAGCAGTTCTTC. Protein product: CASSYTGTGTLAEQFF.

The chain carries TRBV4-3 and TRBJ2-2, with 8 bases fitting TRBD1. With 4 bases clipped from V and 1 base from J, the junction kept 8 bases outside the gene matches. CDR1 and CDR2 (germline): LGHNA, YSLEER. The CDR3 length is 17 residues. The CDR3 reads CASSRPLGQGNTGELFF. The CDR3 region has the DNA TGCGCCAGCAGCCGACCCCTTGGACAGGGGAACACCGGGGAGCTGTTTTTT.

This chain links TRBV19 with TRBJ1-2; D unresolved. V gave up 3 bases and J gave up 2 bases, with 10 bases separating them. The V gene's germline CDR1 is LNHDA and CDR2 SQIVND (reference sequence). The CDR3 totals 14 residues. The CDR3 protein is CASSINRQNYGYTF. The DNA for the CDR3 is TGTGCCAGTAGTATTAACAGACAAAACTATGGCTACACCTTC.

V and J are TRBV29-1 and TRBJ1-2; D may be TRBD1 (5 bases). Deletions cut 3 bases from V and 4 bases from J, with 12 bases between. The V gene's germline CDR1 is SQVTM and CDR2 ANQGSEA. The CDR3 covers 13 residues. CDR3: CSVEGTIGYGYTF. Here the CDR3 DNA reads TGCAGCGTTGAGGGGACTATCGGCTATGGCTACACCTTC.

The chain's CDR3 is CASTDLTSGYTDTQYF. The CDR3 DNA sequence: TGTGCCAGCACAGATTTGACTAGCGGGTACACAGATACGCAGTATTTT. This rearrangement joins TRBV7-8 to TRBJ2-3; 10 bases are a match to TRBD2. The CDR3 length is 16 residues. Germline CDR1 is SGHVS and CDR2 is FQNEAQ. V gave up 7 bases and J gave up 2 bases; unmatched junction bases: 9.

The chain joins TRBV6-6 to TRBJ1-1, with 9 bases matching TRBD1. Germline loops: CDR1 MNHNY, CDR2 SVGAGI (reference sequence). With V trimmed by 7 bases and J by 5 bases, 8 bases remained unmatched. The CDR3 totals 14 residues. The CDR3 DNA sequence: TGTGCCAGCATTACCGGGACAGGGTGGACTGAAGCTTTCTTT. As protein: CASITGTGWTEAFF.

This chain links TRBV28 with TRBJ1-3; 10 nucleotides match TRBD1. J was trimmed by 5 bases and V by 8 bases; bases with no gene match: 3. The CDR3 is 13 amino acids. Germline V gene data show CDR1 as MDHEN and CDR2 as SYDVKM. As DNA, the CDR3 is TGTGCCAGCGGGGGACAGGGGAGAAACACCATATATTTT. Residues: CASGGQGRNTIYF.

The CDR3 DNA follows: TGTGCCAGTAGTATCTGGGACAGGGATGATGAAGCTTTCTTT. Its translation: CASSIWDRDDEAFF. This chain links TRBV19 with TRBJ1-1, with TRBD1 matching 9 bases. Germline CDR1 reads LNHDA; CDR2 reads SQIVND (reference sequence). Losses at the gene ends were 3 bases for V and 7 bases for J; bases not matched to a gene: 6. The CDR3 runs to 14 residues.

This chain connects TRBV7-9 to TRBJ2-7; a weak D match, TRBD2 (6 bases). V gave up 2 bases and J gave up 0 bases, with 14 bases separating them. Per germline, CDR1 SEHNR and CDR2 FQNEAQ (reference sequence). The CDR3 has 16 residues. The CDR3 spells CASSLIPPGVSYEQYF. The CDR3 coding sequence is TGTGCCAGCAGCTTAATCCCACCGGGGGTCTCCTACGAGCAGTACTTC.

The chain joins TRBV7-9 to TRBJ2-7, with D possibly being TRBD2 (6 bases). The V and J ends lost 3 bases and 7 bases respectively, with 19 bases between them. The CDR3 is 15 residues long. Germline V CDR1 and CDR2: SEHNR, FQNEAQ (reference sequence). The CDR3 sequence is CASSFSGEASGEQYF. The CDR3 nucleotides are TGTGCCAGCAGCTTTAGCGGAGAGGCCTCTGGTGAGCAGTACTTC.

This chain links TRBV5-6 with TRBJ1-1, with a tentative D call TRBD1 (6 bases). V was clipped by 0 bases and J by 5 bases, with 11 bases between them. Germline-derived CDR1 and CDR2 are SGHDT and YYEEEE. The CDR3 has 14 amino acids. In DNA form, the CDR3 reads TGTGCCAGCAGCTTGGGGGGGCTGGGTACTGAAGCTTTCTTT. Its protein is CASSLGGLGTEAFF.

The chain uses TRBV5-1 and TRBJ2-1, with 8 bases lining up with TRBD2. The CDR3 consists of 16 residues. The V segment lost 4 bases and the J segment 9 bases; nucleotides outside the gene matches: 15. Germline V gives CDR1 SGHRS, CDR2 YFSETQ. The CDR3 nucleotides are TGCGCCAGCAGCCTTCCCGGGGGGGAGGGCCTCGGTGAGCAGTTCTTC. This codes for CASSLPGGEGLGEQFF.

The chain is built from TRBV5-5 and TRBJ2-7, with 7 positions matching TRBD1. The CDR3 covers 15 residues. Trimming at V came to 4 bases and at J to 5 bases, leaving 12 bases not matched to a gene. The germline CDR1 and CDR2 sequences are SGHKS and YYEKEE (reference sequence). DNA of the CDR3: TGTGCCAGCAGCCAGCCGGGACAGCCATTCCACGAGCAGTACTTC. Translating gives CASSQPGQPFHEQYF.

V gene TRBV19 combines with J gene TRBJ1-1; no definite D call. Trimming left V 9 bases short and J 0 bases short, with 20 bases between. CDR1 is LNHDA and CDR2 is SQIVND in the germline V gene (reference sequence). This CDR3 is 16 amino acids long. In DNA, the CDR3 is TGTGCCAGGCCGGGTCCTTCCCTACCGATGAACACTGAAGCTTTCTTT. It specifies CARPGPSLPMNTEAFF.

The rearrangement uses TRBV30 and TRBJ2-4; 12 bases are a match to TRBD2. The V and J ends lost 0 bases and 5 bases, in that order; junction bases with no gene match: 8. Germline CDR1 reads GTSNPN; CDR2 reads SVGIG (reference sequence). The CDR3 spans 17 residues. The CDR3 loop reads CAWSVALAGGPQNIQYF. CDR3 nucleotides: TGTGCCTGGAGTGTAGCTCTAGCGGGAGGGCCCCAAAACATTCAGTACTTC.

This chain uses TRBV10-2 with TRBJ2-3, with 8 bases that match TRBD2. V trimming: 10 bases; J trimming: 0 bases; junction bases outside the gene matches: 9. Germline V gives CDR1 WSHSY, CDR2 SAAADI. The CDR3 is 15 residues long. DNA for the CDR3: TGCGCCATCAAGACTAGCGCCGCTAGCACAGATACGCAGTATTTT. As protein: CAIKTSAASTDTQYF.